These 2 T cell receptor beta chains were sequenced from one sample in a study of neoadjuvant nivolumab and ipilimumab in lung cancer. Here immunoSEQ multiplex PCR was the method, and the copy in TCRdb shows in-frame clones only, minus some. The data show tens of thousands of clones, approximately 81% seen once. Sample: peripheral blood, taken before neoadjuvant nivolumab, alone or with ipilimumab. The receptors originated from an adult with non-small cell lung cancer.

The V and J genes are TRBV5-1 and TRBJ2-1, with TRBD2 matching 14 bases. J was trimmed by 8 bases and V by 7 bases; bases with no gene match: 17. The CDR3 runs to 18 residues. The germline V gene has CDR1 SGHRS and CDR2 YFSETQ. The CDR3, as DNA: TGCGCCAGCCTACCGGGACTAGCGGGAGTTCCTGGCATCGATGAGCAGTTCTTC. It specifies CASLPGLAGVPGIDEQFF.

This chain joins TRBV4-1 and TRBJ1-2; 7 bases align to TRBD1. V was pared by 4 bases and J by 3 bases, with 2 bases of the junction left unmatched. Germline assignment: CDR1 MGHRA and CDR2 YSYEKL. The CDR3 is made up of 13 amino acids. Here the CDR3 DNA reads TGCGCCAGCAGCCGGGACAGCGACTATGGCTACACCTTC. It codes for CASSRDSDYGYTF.